This entry lists 20 T cell receptor beta chains sequenced from one sample in a study of early T cells in non-severe SARS-CoV-2 infection. TCRdb independently ran MiXCR on the 5' RACE reads; one entry per CDR3 protein. The sample has 80,000 to 95,000 distinct CDR3 sequences, 11% to 15% seen once. The material sequenced was whole blood. These receptors came from an adult who was a healthcare worker with PCR-confirmed SARS-CoV-2 infection or an uninfected control (not recorded which).

V and J are TRBV15 and TRBJ2-1, with 7 positions matching TRBD2. The closer fit of TRBJ2-7 to the DNA end suggests the J call may be wrong. CDR1 LNHNV and CDR2 YYDKDF come from the germline V gene (reference sequence). The CDR3 sequence is 17 residues long. As DNA, the CDR3 is TGTGCCACCAGCAGAGGGCTAGGAGCGGGGCCCTACAATGAGCAGTACTTC. Its protein product is CATSRGLGAGPYNEQYF.

This clonotype was recorded a few times. The V gene is TRBV6-1, the J gene TRBJ2-1; 7 bases map to TRBD1. Germline-derived CDR1 and CDR2 are MNHNS and SASEGT. V lost 6 bases to trimming and J lost 4 bases; unmatched junction nucleotides: 12. This CDR3 is 16 amino acids long. This chain's CDR3 is CASRDSQGTPYNEQFF. The CDR3 nucleotides read TGTGCCAGCAGAGACTCACAGGGGACCCCGTACAATGAGCAGTTCTTC.

This clonotype came up a few times. The V call is TRBV12-3 or TRBV12-4, the J call TRBJ2-6; D gene uncertain. The V and J ends lost 5 bases and 3 bases respectively, with 17 bases between them. The CDR3 spans 17 residues. The CDR3 protein is CASSPGSVMIGANVLTF. In nucleotides, the CDR3 is TGTGCCAGCAGTCCCGGGTCAGTCATGATTGGGGCCAACGTCCTGACTTTC.

V usage is TRBV20-1 and J usage is TRBJ2-3; 9 nucleotides align to TRBD1. The CDR3 sequence is 16 residues long. Trimming at V came to 0 bases and at J to 2 bases, leaving 6 bases not matched to a gene. Per the germline V gene, CDR1 is DFQATT and CDR2 is SNEGSKA (reference sequence). DNA of the CDR3: TGCAGTGCTAGAGATTGGACAGGGGAGGCCACAGATACGCAGTATTTT. It yields the protein CSARDWTGEATDTQYF.

This chain joins TRBV18 and TRBJ2-3, with a possible D match to TRBD1 (5 bases). Germline V gene lookup returns CDR1 KGHSH and CDR2 LQKENI. Trimming stripped 4 bases from V and 2 bases from J, with 13 bases between. The CDR3 loop spans 15 amino acids. The CDR3 DNA sequence: TGTGCCAGCTCACGCGACAGATCCTCCACAGATACGCAGTATTTT. This encodes CASSRDRSSTDTQYF.

Many counts were recorded for this clonotype. This chain joins TRBV7-2 and TRBJ1-2; D unresolved. The CDR3 is 14 residues long. From germline, CDR1 is SGHTA and CDR2 FQGNSA. V lost 8 bases, J lost 4 bases, and 17 bases lay in between. CDR3 sequence (DNA): TGTGCCAGCGGCAAGGATAGGGCCGGCTATGGCTACACCTTC. Protein product: CASGKDRAGYGYTF.

This clonotype was picked up a small number of times. The chain carries TRBV6-4 and TRBJ2-2; possible D gene TRBD2, 5 bases. V was trimmed by 5 bases and J by 1 base, leaving 11 bases between them. The V gene's germline CDR1 is MRHNA and CDR2 SNTAGT. This CDR3 comprises 15 residues. CDR3 loop: CASSPGKLNTGELFF. CDR3 DNA: TGTGCCAGCAGTCCGGGGAAACTGAACACCGGGGAGCTGTTTTTT.

The chain is built from TRBV18 and TRBJ1-1; 9 positions match TRBD1. Germline lookup yields CDR1 KGHSH and CDR2 LQKENI. This CDR3 is 15 amino acids long. V was pared by 1 base and J by 3 bases, with 3 bases of the junction left unmatched. The CDR3 spells CASSPLQGADTEAFF. The CDR3 nucleotides are TGTGCCAGCTCACCACTACAGGGGGCGGACACTGAAGCTTTCTTT.

J is TRBJ1-3 and V is TRBV29-1; D not resolved. Germline V gene lookup returns CDR1 SQVTM and CDR2 ANQGSEA. CDR3 length equals 13 residues. Trimming pared 5 bases from V and 0 bases from J, leaving 8 bases between. CDR3 sequence: CSVNIGSGNTIYF. DNA of the CDR3: TGCAGCGTTAACATAGGCTCTGGAAACACCATATATTTT. Supplemented by reference TRBV29-1 and TRBJ1-3, the full variable domain reads SAVISQKPSRDICQRGTSLTIQCQVDSQVTMMFWYRQQPGQSLTLIATANQGSEATYESGFVIDKFPISRPNLTFSTLTVSNMSPEDSSIYLCSVNIGSGNTIYFGEGSWLTVV.

The chain links TRBV5-5 to TRBJ1-3; possible D gene TRBD1, 6 bases. Germline V gene sequence: CDR1 SGHKS, CDR2 YYEKEE (reference sequence). With 0 bases removed from V and 0 bases from J, the gap between germline ends came to 7 bases. The CDR3 covers 15 residues. CDR3 region: CASSLDRVSGNTIYF. The CDR3 coding sequence is TGTGCCAGCAGCTTGGACAGGGTCTCTGGAAACACCATATATTTT.

This clonotype was counted only a few times. This chain connects TRBV6-4 to TRBJ2-1; 10 nucleotides match TRBD2. The CDR3 consists of 17 residues. The trim removed 6 bases at V and 0 bases at J, leaving 8 bases unmatched. CDR1 and CDR2 (germline): MRHNA, SNTAGT. This CDR3 reads CASSLQPSGGSYNEQFF. The CDR3 nucleotides are TGTGCCAGCAGCCTTCAACCTAGCGGGGGCTCCTACAATGAGCAGTTCTTC.

A few counts support this clonotype. The V and J genes are TRBV9 and TRBJ2-2; D is uncertain. CDR1 SGDLS and CDR2 YYNGEE come from the germline V gene. The CDR3 runs to 15 residues. V lost 2 bases to trimming and J lost 6 bases, with 14 bases between them. The CDR3 region has the DNA TGTGCCAGCAGCGTCGGAGTGGCCTTAGCCGGGGAGCTGTTTTTT. Encoded protein: CASSVGVALAGELFF. The whole variable domain, remainder taken from reference TRBV9 and TRBJ2-2, is DSGVTQTPKHLITATGQRVTLRCSPRSGDLSVYWYQQSLDQGLQFLIQYYNGEERAKGNILERFSAQQFPDLHSELNLSSLELGDSALYFCASSVGVALAGELFFGEGSRLTVL.

The chain recombines TRBV29-1 with TRBJ1-2; D may be TRBD1 (5 bases). The CDR3 is 12 amino acids. Trimming removed 6 bases from V and 2 bases from J, with 10 bases in between. Per germline, CDR1 SQVTM and CDR2 ANQGSEA. The CDR3 is CSVRGNNYGYTF. The CDR3 nucleotides are TGCAGCGTGCGGGGGAACAACTATGGCTACACCTTC.

The chain couples TRBV12-3 or TRBV12-4 to TRBJ2-1; D call uncertain. The V end was cut by 1 base, the J end by 4 bases, with 8 bases between. The CDR3 extends over 14 amino acids. The chain's CDR3 is CASSLGVTYNEQFF. As DNA, the CDR3 is TGTGCCAGCAGTTTAGGGGTAACTTACAATGAGCAGTTCTTC.

This rearrangement joins TRBV5-1 to TRBJ2-7, with D perhaps assigned TRBD1 or TRBD2 (5 bases each). The CDR3 has 15 amino acids. V was shortened by 3 bases and J by 3 bases, with 16 bases between the two germline ends. Germline V gives CDR1 SGHRS, CDR2 YFSETQ. CDR3 nucleotides: TGCGCCAGCAGCTCTTCGCCAGGGAGTTACTACGAGCAGTACTTC. Its translation is CASSSSPGSYYEQYF.

The chain has TRBV20-1 and TRBJ2-7, with unresolved D. This CDR3 has 12 residues. Germline assignment: CDR1 DFQATT and CDR2 SNEGSKA (reference sequence). Deletions cut 1 base from V and 2 bases from J, with 6 bases between. CDR3 nucleotide sequence: TGCAGTGCTAGAGTTGGCCCCTACGAGCAGTACTTC. Its protein is CSARVGPYEQYF.

The rearrangement uses TRBV7-9 and TRBJ1-2; possible D gene TRBD1, 5 bases. Trimming took off 5 bases at V and 5 bases at J, with 12 bases between the two ends. CDR1 is SEHNR and CDR2 is FQNEAQ in the germline V gene (reference sequence). The CDR3 extends over 13 amino acids. CDR3 residues: CASSRQGTYGYTF. The CDR3 nucleotides read TGTGCCAGCAGCCGGCAGGGTACTTATGGCTACACCTTC.

This clonotype was detected a few times. V usage is TRBV14 and J usage is TRBJ2-7; D gene ambiguous. Trimming shortened V by 0 bases and J by 1 base, and 7 bases separated the two germline ends. Germline loops: CDR1 SGHDN, CDR2 FVKESK. The CDR3 is made up of 14 amino acids. CDR3 region: CASSQDLGSYEQYF. CDR3 bases: TGTGCCAGCAGCCAAGATCTGGGATCCTACGAGCAGTACTTC.

The table lists this clonotype with a few counts. This chain links TRBV2 with TRBJ2-7; 9 bases match TRBD2. CDR3 length equals 15 residues. Germline V gene data show CDR1 as SNHLY and CDR2 as FYNNEI. V gave up 5 bases and J gave up 0 bases; unmatched junction bases: 5. CDR3 loop: CASSLSGGYSYEQYF. The CDR3, as DNA: TGTGCCAGCAGTCTTAGCGGGGGATACTCCTACGAGCAGTACTTC.

The CDR3 loop is CSVLGGGTEAFF. In DNA form, the CDR3 reads TGCAGCGTACTTGGGGGAGGGACTGAAGCTTTCTTT. The chain joins TRBV29-1 to TRBJ1-1, with TRBD1 as a possible D gene (5 bases). CDR1 and CDR2 (germline): SQVTM, ANQGSEA. The germline V and J ends were trimmed by 6 bases and 5 bases, with 13 bases remaining between them. CDR3 size: 12 residues.